The 30 T cell receptor beta chains reported below all come from one sample, sequenced in a study of T cells in Graves' hyperthyroidism and ophthalmopathy. TCR beta CDR3 sequences were amplified from RNA transcripts. Carried out on the TCR CDR3, a first-round RT-PCR used the HTBI primer set. One entry per CDR3 protein results from TCRdb running MiXCR on the multiplex PCR reads. The table shows roughly 380,000 distinct CDR3 sequences, with around 13% occurring only once. The sample taken for sequencing was blood. The receptors originated from a woman aged 60-70 years with Graves' hyperthyroidism.

This clonotype was detected many times. The chain is built from TRBV2 and TRBJ2-1; 9 nucleotides match TRBD2. V shed 5 bases and J 9 bases; nucleotides not matched to a gene: 11. This CDR3 contains 15 residues. Germline-derived CDR1 and CDR2 are SNHLY and FYNNEI. CDR3 DNA: TGTGCCAGCAGTCCAATAGCGGGAGTAGACGGTGAGCAGTTCTTC. It encodes CASSPIAGVDGEQFF.

The rearrangement joins TRBV20-1 to TRBJ2-7; 8 bases map to TRBD2. Germline lookup yields CDR1 DFQATT and CDR2 SNEGSKA (reference sequence). V gave up 6 bases and J gave up 6 bases; unmatched junction bases: 16. CDR3 length equals 15 residues. The CDR3 reads CSASRGSGRSVEQYF. CDR3 sequence (DNA): TGCAGTGCCTCAAGGGGGAGCGGGAGATCCGTCGAGCAGTACTTC.

J is TRBJ1-6 and V is TRBV27, with D uncertain. Germline V lookup: CDR1 MNHEY, CDR2 SMNVEV (reference sequence). The CDR3 has 16 amino acids. Trimming pared 4 bases from V and 5 bases from J, leaving 15 bases between. The CDR3 DNA reads as TGTGCCAGCAGTTCCCACGGGTTATCGGATAATTCACCCCTCCACTTT. This translates into CASSSHGLSDNSPLHF.

CDR3 bases: TGTGCCAGCAGCGGCGACACTTCTGGAAACACCATATATTTT. Translating it yields CASSGDTSGNTIYF. J is TRBJ1-3 and V is TRBV5-6; no definite D call. CDR3 length: 14 amino acids. Trimming took 4 bases from V and 1 from J, leaving 9 bases between them. Germline V gives CDR1 SGHDT, CDR2 YYEEEE.

This clonotype has at least ten counts. V gene TRBV6-1 combines with J gene TRBJ2-7; D may be TRBD2 (6 bases). The CDR3 totals 13 residues. V was clipped by 5 bases and J by 3 bases, with 11 bases between them. Germline CDR1 reads MNHNS; CDR2 reads SASEGT. CDR3 DNA: TGTGCCAGCAGTTCTAGCGACCGCTACGAGCAGTACTTC. This encodes CASSSSDRYEQYF.

This clonotype was seen many times. The genes are TRBV27 and TRBJ2-6; tentatively, D is TRBD1 (5 bases). Germline loops: CDR1 MNHEY, CDR2 SMNVEV (reference sequence). Trimming cost V 5 bases and J 2 bases, with 7 bases left between them. The CDR3 is 14 amino acids. The CDR3 DNA reads TGTGCCAGCAGTCCGACAGCTGGGGCCAACGTCCTGACTTTC. Amino acid sequence: CASSPTAGANVLTF.

This clonotype was seen at least ten times. The CDR3 region has the DNA TGTGCCAGCAGCTTTGGGACAGCCACAGATACGCAGTATTTT. It is translated as CASSFGTATDTQYF. V usage is TRBV11-3 and J usage is TRBJ2-3, with TRBD1 matching over 7 bases. Germline V gene lookup returns CDR1 SGHNT and CDR2 YENEEA. With V trimmed by 3 bases and J by 2 bases, 2 bases remained unmatched. This CDR3 region has 14 residues.

This clonotype came up many times. The chain recombines TRBV2 with TRBJ2-7; D assignment may be TRBD1 or TRBD2 (5 bases each). Deletions cut 4 bases from V and 2 bases from J, with 15 bases between. The length of the CDR3 is 15 residues. From germline, CDR1 is SNHLY and CDR2 FYNNEI. The CDR3 DNA reads as TGTGCCAGCAGTGGGGTGGGGCAGCGGACCTACGAGCAGTACTTC. This encodes CASSGVGQRTYEQYF.

This clonotype was recorded many times. The V call is TRBV7-2, the J call TRBJ2-1; no clear D. Deletions cut 7 bases from V and 2 bases from J, with 15 bases between. Germline CDR1 reads SGHTA; CDR2 reads FQGNSA. The CDR3 extends over 15 amino acids. DNA for the CDR3: TGTGCCAGCAAGTATGGAAGGGCCCCCTACAATGAGCAGTTCTTC. Translated, it gives CASKYGRAPYNEQFF.

In its sample, this clonotype was seen many times. J is TRBJ2-1 and V is TRBV12-3 or TRBV12-4; possibly TRBD2 for D (6 bases). CDR3 size: 13 residues. Trimming took off 8 bases at V and 9 bases at J, with 17 bases between the two ends. The CDR3 DNA is TGTGCCAGCCGACTCTCGGGGGAGAGTGAGCAGTTCTTC. It translates to CASRLSGESEQFF.

This clonotype was observed many times. The gene calls are TRBV28 and TRBJ1-4; TRBD1 matches 12 bases. Germline V gene sequence: CDR1 MDHEN, CDR2 SYDVKM. After removal of 5 bases from V and 4 bases from J, the junction contained 5 bases not matched to a gene. The CDR3 is made up of 16 amino acids. The CDR3 region has the DNA TGTGCCAGCAGTGGGGGGACAGGGGGCCGTAATGAAAAACTGTTTTTT. This gives the protein CASSGGTGGRNEKLFF.

Ten or more counts support this clonotype. The chain couples TRBV24-1 to TRBJ2-5; TRBD1 agrees at 8 bases. The CDR3 contains 13 residues. The V and J ends lost 7 bases and 3 bases, in that order; junction bases with no gene match: 3. The germline V gene encodes CDR1 KGHDR and CDR2 SFDVKD. The CDR3 bases are TGTGCCACCAGCCCGGGACAGGAAGAGACCCAGTACTTC. Its translation is CATSPGQEETQYF.

In this sample, this clonotype turned up many times. The J gene is TRBJ2-6, the V gene TRBV2; a weak D match, TRBD1 (5 bases). Germline lookup yields CDR1 SNHLY and CDR2 FYNNEI. V gave up 10 bases and J gave up 2 bases, with 15 bases separating them. The CDR3 extends over 15 amino acids. The CDR3 sequence is CATAFQGAGANVLTF. CDR3 bases: TGTGCCACAGCTTTCCAGGGCGCTGGGGCCAACGTCCTGACTTTC.

The V and J genes are TRBV28 and TRBJ2-5, with D possibly being TRBD2 (6 bases). The CDR3 sequence is 15 residues long. Trimming took 2 bases from V and 1 from J, leaving 11 bases between them. Germline V lookup: CDR1 MDHEN, CDR2 SYDVKM. As DNA, the CDR3 is TGTGCCAGCAGTTTAACGAGAGCGGGCCAAGAGACCCAGTACTTC. Protein sequence: CASSLTRAGQETQYF.

This clonotype was seen ten or more times. The chain links TRBV6-1 to TRBJ2-1, with D maybe TRBD2 (7 bases). The CDR3 spans 18 residues. Germline V CDR1 and CDR2: MNHNS, SASEGT. Trimming took off 5 bases at V and 8 bases at J, with 28 bases between the two ends. DNA of the CDR3: TGTGCCAGCAGTTATCTCCAACTGGGACTAAACAGGGTCGATGAGCAGTTCTTC. The encoded protein is CASSYLQLGLNRVDEQFF.

This sequence joins TRBV18 and TRBJ2-1; a weak D match, TRBD1 (7 bases). Germline CDR1 and CDR2: KGHSH and LQKENI. Trimming took off 5 bases at V and 3 bases at J, with 11 bases between the two ends. CDR3 length: 14 amino acids. The CDR3: CASSGQEGYNEQFF. CDR3 DNA sequence: TGTGCCAGCTCAGGACAGGAGGGCTACAATGAGCAGTTCTTC.

The chain has TRBV19 and TRBJ2-1, with D perhaps matching TRBD1 (5 bases). This CDR3 spans 12 amino acids. Germline V gives CDR1 LNHDA, CDR2 SQIVND (reference sequence). Trimming removed 6 bases from V and 8 bases from J, with 11 bases in between. The CDR3 reads CASRRGRDEQFF. CDR3 coding DNA: TGTGCCAGTAGGCGAGGCAGGGATGAGCAGTTCTTC.

This clonotype was seen ten or more times. The chain uses TRBV12-5 and TRBJ1-1; unclear D gene. The CDR3 runs 15 residues. CDR1 is LGHNT and CDR2 is FRNRAP in the germline V gene. V shed 3 bases and J shed 0 bases, with 11 bases lying between them. The CDR3 DNA reads as TGTGCTAGTGGTTTAGGAGCGGGGATGAACACTGAAGCTTTCTTT. It encodes CASGLGAGMNTEAFF.

Remarks on this clonotype: This may come from a read error, since a much larger clone is one base off. The V and J genes are TRBV20-1 and TRBJ2-5, with 12 bases that match TRBD2. The CDR3 consists of 15 residues. CDR1 DFQATT and CDR2 SNEGSKA come from the germline V gene (reference sequence). For the CDR3, the DNA is TGCAGTGCTGAACCCGCTAGCGGGAGGGGGGAGACCCGGTACTTC. This encodes CSAEPASGRGETRYF.

This clonotype was counted ten times or more. The chain is built from TRBV11-3 and TRBJ1-1; the D gene is possibly TRBD1 (5 bases). From germline, CDR1 is SGHNT and CDR2 YENEEA. The V and J ends lost 0 bases and 5 bases respectively, with 7 bases between them. The CDR3 contains 13 residues. CDR3 amino acids: CASSLEGETEAFF. CDR3 bases: TGTGCCAGCAGCTTAGAAGGGGAAACTGAAGCTTTCTTT.

This clonotype was seen more than once but under ten times. A much bigger clone sits one base away, suggesting this may be a read error. The chain is built from TRBV12-3 or TRBV12-4 and TRBJ1-4; TRBD1 might be the D (6 bases). The CDR3 loop spans 12 amino acids. Trimming removed 6 bases from V and 12 bases from J, with 14 bases in between. CDR3 loop: CASRPTGGELFF. As DNA, the CDR3 is TGTGCCAGCAGACCGACAGGTGGTGAACTGTTTTTT.

This clonotype was seen ten or more times. The chain is built from TRBV12-3 or TRBV12-4 and TRBJ1-5; TRBD1 matches 10 bases. The CDR3 covers 15 residues. V lost 3 bases to trimming and J lost 2 bases; unmatched junction nucleotides: 1. CDR3: CASSFGQGGNQPQHF. The CDR3 DNA sequence: TGTGCCAGCAGTTTTGGACAGGGGGGCAATCAGCCCCAGCATTTT.

There are many counts of this clonotype. Sequence at one end of the junction differs from germline and may be a read error. The chain carries TRBV12-3 or TRBV12-4 and TRBJ2-3, with TRBD1 as a possible D gene (5 bases). This CDR3 is built from 15 residues. The CDR3 sequence is CASSLVQGARDTQYF. Here the CDR3 DNA reads TGCGCCAGCAGCTTGGTGCAGGGCGCACGGGATACGCAGTATTTT.

There are many counts of this clonotype. This chain links TRBV2 with TRBJ2-7; TRBD1 matches 11 bases. V trimming: 5 bases; J trimming: 7 bases; junction bases outside the gene matches: 7. Germline assignment: CDR1 SNHLY and CDR2 FYNNEI. The CDR3 has 14 amino acids. CDR3 residues: CASSSWDRGSEQYF. CDR3 nucleotide sequence: TGTGCCAGCAGTTCTTGGGACAGGGGGTCGGAGCAGTACTTC.

This clonotype was seen more than once but under ten times. The chain's CDR3 is CASEGAEGLETQYF. The CDR3, as DNA: TGTGCCAGCGAGGGGGCCGAGGGGCTGGAGACCCAGTACTTC. The rearrangement uses TRBV28 and TRBJ2-5; 7 positions agree with TRBD1. V dropped 8 bases and J dropped 5; count of bases not matched to a gene: 11. CDR3 length: 14 amino acids. The V gene's germline CDR1 is MDHEN and CDR2 SYDVKM.

This clonotype has at least ten counts. V usage is TRBV24-1 and J usage is TRBJ1-1; a possible D gene is TRBD1 (5 bases). Germline assignment: CDR1 KGHDR and CDR2 SFDVKD. Deletions cut 5 bases from V and 7 bases from J, with 16 bases between. The CDR3 spans 14 residues. This chain's CDR3 is CATSVREQLIEAFF. Written as DNA, the CDR3 is TGTGCCACCAGTGTCAGGGAACAGCTAATTGAAGCTTTCTTT.

The rearrangement links TRBV3-1 to TRBJ1-1; 10 positions agree with TRBD1. V trimming: 1 base; J trimming: 6 bases; junction bases outside the gene matches: 5. The germline CDR1 and CDR2 sequences are LGHDT and YNNKEL (reference sequence). The CDR3 has 15 residues. CDR3 sequence: CASSQVGQGLAEAFF. The CDR3 DNA reads TGTGCCAGCAGCCAAGTGGGACAGGGGCTGGCTGAAGCTTTCTTT.

This chain links TRBV7-9 with TRBJ1-4, with 8 bases fitting TRBD1. Unmatched junction bases numbered 10, after V lost 5 bases and J lost 5 bases. The CDR3 has 16 residues. Germline CDR1 SEHNR, CDR2 FQNEAQ (reference sequence). In nucleotides, the CDR3 is TGTGCCAGCAGCCCCCCGGACAGGGAATGGAATGAAAAACTGTTTTTT. As protein: CASSPPDREWNEKLFF.

This rearrangement joins TRBV6-2 or TRBV6-3 to TRBJ1-6; D unclear. Per the germline V gene, CDR1 is MNHEY and CDR2 is SVGEGT. V lost 5 bases to trimming and J lost 7 bases, with 9 bases between them. CDR3 length: 13 amino acids. The CDR3 is CASSAGWNSPLHF. The CDR3 nucleotides read TGTGCCAGCAGTGCAGGCTGGAATTCACCCCTCCACTTT.

This clonotype was seen ten or more times. The V gene is TRBV28, the J gene TRBJ2-2, with 7 bases matching TRBD2. CDR3 size: 17 residues. Germline V gene sequence: CDR1 MDHEN, CDR2 SYDVKM. Trimming removed 2 bases from V and 1 base from J; junction bases left unmatched: 7. CDR3 loop: CASSLIGLGKNTGELFF. CDR3 nucleotide sequence: TGTGCCAGCAGTTTAATCGGACTAGGAAAGAACACCGGGGAGCTGTTTTTT.